The present entry profiles one T cell receptor (beta chain) with its context. Germline loops: CDR1 LGHDT, CDR2 YNNKEL (reference sequence). The CDR3 consists of 15 residues. Between the trimmed V and J ends, which lost 1 base and 1 base, there was a span of 10 bases. The sample comes from a study of blood T cell repertoires in COVID-19. Study-wide background: Donors in the United States, Italy and Spain gave samples during acute or convalescent COVID-19. The cDNA or gDNA used as material had been derived from T cells, B-cell-depleted T cells, or PBMCs.

Produced via immunoSEQ multiplex PCR; TCRdb's table is partial and in-frame only. The sample lists over 60,000 clones; about 88% were seen once. Sequencing was done on a sample of peripheral blood. The sequence was obtained from a man aged 65 to 79 with active or convalescent COVID-19. The chain links TRBV3-1 (or the pseudogene TRBV3-2) to TRBJ1-1, with D possibly matching TRBD1 (5 bases). Here the CDR3 DNA reads TGTGCCAGCAGCCAAGGCACAGGTAGGAACACTGAAGCTTTCTTT. Its protein is CASSQGTGRNTEAFF.